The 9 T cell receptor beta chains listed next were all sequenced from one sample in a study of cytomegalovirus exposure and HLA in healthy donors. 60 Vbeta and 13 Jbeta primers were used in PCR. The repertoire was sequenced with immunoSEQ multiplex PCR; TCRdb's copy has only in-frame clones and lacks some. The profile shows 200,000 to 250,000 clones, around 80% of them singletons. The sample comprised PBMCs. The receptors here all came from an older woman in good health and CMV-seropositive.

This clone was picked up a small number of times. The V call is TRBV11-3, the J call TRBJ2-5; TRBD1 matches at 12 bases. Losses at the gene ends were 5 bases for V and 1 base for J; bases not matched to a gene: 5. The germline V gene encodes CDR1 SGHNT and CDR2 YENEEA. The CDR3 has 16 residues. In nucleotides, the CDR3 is TGTGCCAGCAGCCTGGGGACAGGGGGCTTCCAAGAGACCCAGTACTTC. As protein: CASSLGTGGFQETQYF.

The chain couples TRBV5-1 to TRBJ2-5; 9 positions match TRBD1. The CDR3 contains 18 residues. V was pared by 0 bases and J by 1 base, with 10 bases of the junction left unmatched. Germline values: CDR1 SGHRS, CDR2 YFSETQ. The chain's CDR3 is CASSLVVTGGVGQETQYF. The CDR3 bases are TGCGCCAGCAGCTTGGTCGTGACAGGGGGAGTGGGCCAAGAGACCCAGTACTTC.

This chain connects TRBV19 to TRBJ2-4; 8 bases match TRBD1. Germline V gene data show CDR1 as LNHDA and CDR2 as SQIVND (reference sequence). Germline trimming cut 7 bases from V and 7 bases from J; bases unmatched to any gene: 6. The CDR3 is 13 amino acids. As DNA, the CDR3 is TGTGCCAGTACTCCGGGACAGGCGAACATTCAGTACTTC. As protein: CASTPGQANIQYF.

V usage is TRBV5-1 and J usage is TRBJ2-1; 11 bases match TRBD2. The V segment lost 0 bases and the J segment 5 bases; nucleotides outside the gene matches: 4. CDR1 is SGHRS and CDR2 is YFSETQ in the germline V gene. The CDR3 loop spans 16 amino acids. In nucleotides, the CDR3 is TGCGCCAGCAGCTTGGTAGGGACTAGCGGAAACAATGAGCAGTTCTTC. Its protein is CASSLVGTSGNNEQFF.

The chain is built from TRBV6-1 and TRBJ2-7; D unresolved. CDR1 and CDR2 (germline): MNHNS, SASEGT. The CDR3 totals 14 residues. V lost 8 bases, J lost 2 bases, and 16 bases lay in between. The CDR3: CASAMQRQTYEQYF. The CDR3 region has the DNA TGTGCCAGCGCCATGCAGCGTCAGACCTACGAGCAGTACTTC.

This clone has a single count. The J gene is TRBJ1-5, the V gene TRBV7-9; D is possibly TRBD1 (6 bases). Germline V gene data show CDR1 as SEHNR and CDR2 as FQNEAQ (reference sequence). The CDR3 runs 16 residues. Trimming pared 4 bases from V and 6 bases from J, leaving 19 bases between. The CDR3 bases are TGTGCCAGCAGCTCAACACAGGGAATACCCGCTCAGCCCCAGCATTTT. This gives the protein CASSSTQGIPAQPQHF.

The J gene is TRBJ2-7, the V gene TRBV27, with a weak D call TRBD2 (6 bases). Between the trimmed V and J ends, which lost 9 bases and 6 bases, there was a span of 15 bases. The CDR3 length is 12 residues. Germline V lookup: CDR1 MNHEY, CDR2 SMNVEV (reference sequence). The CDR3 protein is CASFGAGCEQYF. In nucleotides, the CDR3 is TGTGCCAGTTTCGGGGCGGGATGCGAGCAGTACTTC.

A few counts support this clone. This chain's CDR3 is CASSIDFTNTEAFF. The CDR3 DNA reads as TGTGCCAGCAGTATCGACTTCACGAACACTGAAGCTTTCTTT. This chain links TRBV25-1 with TRBJ1-1, with no clear D. Trimming took off 5 bases at V and 1 base at J, with 11 bases between the two ends. The CDR3 length is 14 residues. The germline gives CDR1 MGHDK, CDR2 SYGVNS.

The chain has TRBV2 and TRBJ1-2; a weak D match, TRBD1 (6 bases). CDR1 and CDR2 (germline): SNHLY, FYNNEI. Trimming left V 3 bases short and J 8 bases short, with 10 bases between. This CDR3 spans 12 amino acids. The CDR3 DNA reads TGTGCCAGCAGTGATCAGGGGATAGGCTACACCTTC. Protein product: CASSDQGIGYTF.